This T cell receptor beta chain was observed in a study of blood T cells in healthy people across ages. CDR1 and CDR2 from the germline V gene are SGHTA and FQGNSA. This CDR3 region has 15 residues. Trimming pared 3 bases from V and 2 bases from J, leaving 13 bases between. For every donor, a draw yielded about 9.7 milliliters of peripheral blood. Comments on this clonotype: Its matching antigen is unknown.

Primed by a sample-barcoded 5' primer and a J-beta primer mix, a second PCR proceeded for 7 to 11 cycles. One entry per CDR3 protein, called by TCRdb with MiXCR from the 5' RACE reads. The data show some 550,000 distinct CDR3 sequences, more than 45% seen once. Study-wide findings and caveats: Changes seen in expanded clonotypes were possibly confounded by donor CMV status left unknown. Any conclusive comparison of naive versus antigen-experienced cells was prevented by using unsorted PBMCs. The long-lived group displayed more naive CD4+ cells, plus higher diversity, than the aged donors did.

The V and J genes are TRBV7-2 and TRBJ1-2; D may be TRBD1 (6 bases). Material: blood. The receptor comes from a man aged 80 or over in good health. CDR3 sequence reads: CASSFPGARNYGYTF. The CDR3 DNA sequence: TGTGCCAGCAGCTTCCCAGGGGCGCGGAACTATGGCTACACCTTC.